This T cell receptor (beta chain) is drawn from a study of control samples from healthy donors and cancer patients. The protocol was immunoSEQ multiplex PCR, while the TCRdb copy is restricted to in-frame clones and leaves out a portion. The sample has just over 80,000 clones; nearly 90% are singletons. Deletions cut 4 bases from V and 5 bases from J, with 16 bases between. Germline lookup yields CDR1 LGHDT and CDR2 YNNKEL (reference sequence). The CDR3 has 15 residues. The source is a middle-aged man in good health. The sample comprised blood. This chain joins TRBV3-1 (or the pseudogene TRBV3-2) and TRBJ2-3; possible D gene TRBD2, 7 bases. CDR3 DNA: TGTGCCAGCAGCCTGGGGGGGGCGCGGGGAGATACGCAGTATTTT. Protein product: CASSLGGARGDTQYF.